Listed below are T cell receptor beta chains from one sample, sequenced in a study of blood T cell repertoires in COVID-19. Profiling relied on immunoSEQ multiplex PCR, and the TCRdb table lists in-frame clones only, not all of them. The profile covers about 220,000 clones, with around 89% appearing a single time and more than 3% taken by the ten largest. Sequencing was done on a sample of PBMCs or T cells enriched from blood (not recorded which). Every receptor here comes from a woman aged 18-29 years in a cohort exposed to, infected with or recovered from COVID-19 (not recorded which). CDR3s include the opening cysteine and the closing phenylalanine or tryptophan. The D gene is left open where the match is weak. Expanded clones are given a class, and other clones once, few, many or no size at all.

J gene: TRBJ2-1
V gene: TRBV9
clone size: .
D gene: .
CDR3 DNA: TGTGCCACCACCCTCCTAGAGACCATACACAATGAGCAGTTCTTC
CDR3 protein: CATTLLETIHNEQFF

J gene: TRBJ1-6
V gene: TRBV3-1/TRBV3-2
clone size: few
D gene: .
CDR3 DNA: TGTGCCAGCAGCCAAGCCTCCGACAGCTCCTATAATTCACCCCTCCACTTT
CDR3 protein: CASSQASDSSYNSPLHF

J gene: TRBJ2-3
V gene: TRBV5-4
clone size: .
D gene: TRBD2
CDR3 DNA: TGTGCCAGCAGCTCGGGACTAGCGGGGGGCCAATTACTCACAGATACGCAGTATTTT
CDR3 protein: CASSSGLAGGQLLTDTQYF

J gene: TRBJ1-1
V gene: TRBV19
clone size: .
D gene: TRBD1
CDR3 DNA: TGTGCCAGTAGTAGGGAACAGGGGGAGGGCACTGAAGCTTTCTTT
CDR3 protein: CASSREQGEGTEAFF

J gene: TRBJ1-1
V gene: TRBV7-6
clone size: once
D gene: TRBD1
CDR3 DNA: TGTGCCAGCAGCCCCGACAGGGGGGTAACTGAAGCTTTCTTT
CDR3 protein: CASSPDRGVTEAFF

J gene: TRBJ2-7
V gene: TRBV9
clone size: .
D gene: TRBD1
CDR3 DNA: TGTGCCAGCAGTCATAACCCGGGGGGGACAGGGGAGTCCTACGAGCAGTACTTC
CDR3 protein: CASSHNPGGTGESYEQYF

J gene: TRBJ2-2
V gene: TRBV9
clone size: .
D gene: TRBD1
CDR3 DNA: TGTGCCAGCAGCCCTCCCGGGACAGGGGAGAGCACCGGGGAGCTGTTTTTT
CDR3 protein: CASSPPGTGESTGELFF

J gene: TRBJ2-7
V gene: TRBV3-1/TRBV3-2
clone size: .
D gene: .
CDR3 DNA: TGTGCCAGCAGCCAGGGCGCGACGGCCTCCTACGAGCAGTACTTC
CDR3 protein: CASSQGATASYEQYF

J gene: TRBJ2-7
V gene: TRBV7-9
clone size: few
D gene: TRBD2
CDR3 DNA: TGTGCCAGCAGCCTGGGACTAGCGCAAGACGAGCAGTACTTC
CDR3 protein: CASSLGLAQDEQYF

J gene: TRBJ1-2
V gene: TRBV2
clone size: .
D gene: .
CDR3 DNA: TGTGCCAGCAGTGAAGAAGGGACACGGTATGGCTACACCTTC
CDR3 protein: CASSEEGTRYGYTF

J gene: TRBJ1-4
V gene: TRBV5-1
clone size: .
D gene: .
CDR3 DNA: TGCGCCAGCAGCTTGGTTCAGGGCGCAACTAATGAAAAACTGTTTTTT
CDR3 protein: CASSLVQGATNEKLFF

J gene: TRBJ1-5
V gene: TRBV24-1
clone size: .
D gene: .
CDR3 DNA: TGTGCCACCAGTGATCCCGGTGGCAATCAGCCCCAGCATTTT
CDR3 protein: CATSDPGGNQPQHF

J gene: TRBJ1-6
V gene: TRBV27
clone size: .
D gene: TRBD1
CDR3 DNA: TGTGCCAGCAGTTCGGGACAGGGCCAGTATAATTCACCCCTCCACTTT
CDR3 protein: CASSSGQGQYNSPLHF

J gene: TRBJ2-1
V gene: TRBV7-9
clone size: .
D gene: .
CDR3 DNA: TGTGCCAGCAGCCATAACTTGGGACTGGGGTTAGGGGAGCAGTTCTTC
CDR3 protein: CASSHNLGLGLGEQFF

J gene: TRBJ1-2
V gene: TRBV6-1
clone size: .
D gene: TRBD1
CDR3 DNA: TGTGCCAGCAGTGTCCCCGACAGGGATTATAGTTTCTATGGCTACACCTTC
CDR3 protein: CASSVPDRDYSFYGYTF

J gene: TRBJ1-2
V gene: TRBV6-5
clone size: .
D gene: TRBD1
CDR3 DNA: TGTGCCAGCAGTTACAGAGGGGGCAAATGGTATGGCTACACCTTC
CDR3 protein: CASSYRGGKWYGYTF

J gene: TRBJ2-2
V gene: TRBV18
clone size: .
D gene: TRBD1
CDR3 DNA: TGTGCCAGCTCACCGCCGGACAGGGGGCTGTCCGGGGAGCTGTTTTTT
CDR3 protein: CASSPPDRGLSGELFF

J gene: TRBJ2-6
V gene: TRBV14
clone size: .
D gene: .
CDR3 DNA: TGTGCCAGCAGCCAAGCACTGGCAGGGCAAGGTTCAGGGGCCAACGTCCTGACTTTC
CDR3 protein: CASSQALAGQGSGANVLTF

J gene: TRBJ1-1
V gene: TRBV2
clone size: .
D gene: TRBD1
CDR3 DNA: TGTGCCAGCAGTGGACAGGGAATCACTGAAGCTTTCTTT
CDR3 protein: CASSGQGITEAFF

J gene: TRBJ1-1
V gene: TRBV3-1/TRBV3-2
clone size: .
D gene: .
CDR3 DNA: TGTGCCAGCAGCCCCTCCCGGGTCGCGGGCATGAACACTGAAGCTTTCTTT
CDR3 protein: CASSPSRVAGMNTEAFF

J gene: TRBJ2-7
V gene: TRBV4-2
clone size: once
D gene: .
CDR3 DNA: TGTGCCAGCAGCCAAGGGGTGGAGTACGAGCAGTACTTC
CDR3 protein: CASSQGVEYEQYF

J gene: TRBJ1-5
V gene: TRBV28
clone size: .
D gene: .
CDR3 DNA: TGTGCCAGCAGCACAGGGCCCCAGCCCCAGCATTTT
CDR3 protein: CASSTGPQPQHF

J gene: TRBJ2-3
V gene: TRBV13
clone size: .
D gene: .
CDR3 DNA: TGTGCCAGCAGGAACCGACTATCGGAGACGCAGTATTTT
CDR3 protein: CASRNRLSETQYF

J gene: TRBJ1-1
V gene: TRBV7-9
clone size: once
D gene: TRBD1
CDR3 DNA: TGTGCCAGCAGCTTATCCCACGACAGGGGGTTGTTCACTGAAGCTTTCTTT
CDR3 protein: CASSLSHDRGLFTEAFF

J gene: TRBJ1-1
V gene: TRBV28
clone size: many
D gene: .
CDR3 DNA: TGTGCCAGCAGTTTGGACGCCGGGGGTGAAGCTTTCTTT
CDR3 protein: CASSLDAGGEAFF

J gene: TRBJ1-5
V gene: TRBV24-1
clone size: .
D gene: .
CDR3 DNA: TGTGCCACCGGAGCAACATATAGCAATCAGCCCCAGCATTTT
CDR3 protein: CATGATYSNQPQHF

J gene: TRBJ2-2
V gene: TRBV2
clone size: once
D gene: .
CDR3 DNA: TGTGCCAGCAGTGAAAGGGGGAGGGGGACCGGGGAGCTGTTTTTT
CDR3 protein: CASSERGRGTGELFF

J gene: TRBJ1-3
V gene: TRBV28
clone size: few
D gene: TRBD1
CDR3 DNA: TGTGCCAGCAGTCCACCGGGACAGGGGCTCGCGAGCGTCGCCATATATTTT
CDR3 protein: CASSPPGQGLASVAIYF

J gene: TRBJ1-1
V gene: TRBV19
clone size: .
D gene: .
CDR3 DNA: TGTGCCAGTAGTATTTCAGGGATTGAAGCTTTCTTT
CDR3 protein: CASSISGIEAFF

J gene: TRBJ2-2
V gene: TRBV5-1
clone size: .
D gene: TRBD1
CDR3 DNA: TGCGCCAGCAGCCGGACAGGGGGACAGACCGGGGAGCTGTTTTTT
CDR3 protein: CASSRTGGQTGELFF

J gene: TRBJ2-5
V gene: TRBV2
clone size: once
D gene: TRBD2
CDR3 DNA: TGTGCCAGCTGCCTAGCGGGGTACCAAGAGACCCAGTACTTC
CDR3 protein: CASCLAGYQETQYF

J gene: TRBJ2-5
V gene: TRBV7-3
clone size: .
D gene: TRBD2
CDR3 DNA: TGTGCCAGCAGTCCTCGGACTAGCCCGGGGGAGACCCAGTACTTC
CDR3 protein: CASSPRTSPGETQYF

J gene: TRBJ2-1
V gene: TRBV10-2
clone size: once
D gene: .
CDR3 DNA: TGCGCCAGCAGTGAGTCGACCGCGGGATCCAACAATGAGCAGTTCTTC
CDR3 protein: CASSESTAGSNNEQFF

J gene: TRBJ1-5
V gene: TRBV6-5
clone size: .
D gene: .
CDR3 DNA: TGTGCCAGCAGTTACCCAGGGAACGTGGATCAGCCCCAGCATTTT
CDR3 protein: CASSYPGNVDQPQHF

J gene: TRBJ2-3
V gene: TRBV19
clone size: .
D gene: .
CDR3 DNA: TGTGCCAGTAGTATTCGGAGGTCAGATACGCAGTATTTT
CDR3 protein: CASSIRRSDTQYF

J gene: TRBJ2-5
V gene: TRBV24-1
clone size: .
D gene: TRBD2
CDR3 DNA: TGTGCCACCAGTGATGGACTAGCGGGAGGGCCTTTGGAGACCCAGTACTTC
CDR3 protein: CATSDGLAGGPLETQYF

J gene: TRBJ1-5
V gene: TRBV19
clone size: .
D gene: .
CDR3 DNA: TGTGCCAGTAGTACAAACGGTTGGTCTGGGAGGAATCAGCCCCAGCATTTT
CDR3 protein: CASSTNGWSGRNQPQHF

J gene: TRBJ1-1
V gene: TRBV6-5
clone size: .
D gene: .
CDR3 DNA: TGTGCCAGCAGGGAGGTCCGGGGAGACACTGAAGCTTTCTTT
CDR3 protein: CASREVRGDTEAFF

J gene: TRBJ2-3
V gene: TRBV7-9
clone size: .
D gene: .
CDR3 DNA: TGTGCCAGCAGCTTAGCAGGCAGGAACACGCAGTATTTT
CDR3 protein: CASSLAGRNTQYF

J gene: TRBJ2-7
V gene: TRBV5-6
clone size: .
D gene: .
CDR3 DNA: TGTGCCAGCAGCTTGGTAGGGGGTTCCGAGCAGTACTTC
CDR3 protein: CASSLVGGSEQYF

J gene: TRBJ1-2
V gene: TRBV5-6
clone size: .
D gene: TRBD1
CDR3 DNA: TGTGCCAGCAGCGGGGGACAGGGGGCTATAGGAGGCTACACCTTC
CDR3 protein: CASSGGQGAIGGYTF

J gene: TRBJ2-5
V gene: TRBV29-1
clone size: .
D gene: TRBD1
CDR3 DNA: TGCAGCGTTTCCGGGACAGGGATTTACCAAGAGACCCAGTACTTC
CDR3 protein: CSVSGTGIYQETQYF